These 11 T cell receptor beta chains share one sample of origin, sequenced in a study of T cell clonality in common variable immunodeficiency. TCRdb's table, derived via immunoSEQ multiplex PCR, lists solely in-frame clones and lacks some. There are 25,000 to 35,000 clones in the sample, none observed a single time. Their antigens are not known. Study conclusions and caveats: Fewer deletions and N-nucleotide insertions were reportedly seen in common variable immunodeficiency TCR beta sequences.

What was sequenced was peripheral blood mononuclear cells. Receptors originate from a human donor with common variable immunodeficiency.

Note on this clone: The missing CDR3 end, 3 residues past where the read stops, is filled in from the germline J gene. This rearrangement joins TRBV6-2 or TRBV6-3 to TRBJ2-1; TRBD1 aligns across 8 bases. The CDR3 loop spans 15 amino acids. The V segment lost 7 bases and the J segment 6 bases; nucleotides outside the gene matches: 11. Per the germline V gene, CDR1 is MNHEY and CDR2 is SVGEGT. Partial CDR3 DNA: TGTGCCAGCAAACCGACAGGGGACCTTTTCAATGAG. Its translation is CASKPTGDLFNE. The full CDR3 protein reads CASKPTGDLFNEQFF.

In the case of this clone: The read comes to an end 3 residues before the CDR3 does, leaving the germline J gene to fill in the end. This rearrangement joins TRBV6-2 or TRBV6-3 to TRBJ2-5; a possible D gene is TRBD2 (6 bases). V gave up 4 bases and J gave up 4 bases, with 16 bases separating them. Germline loops: CDR1 MNHEY, CDR2 SVGEGT. This CDR3 comprises 15 residues. Incomplete CDR3 DNA: TGTGCCAGCAGTTTTCAACAGGTGGGGGGAGAGACC. Its protein product is CASSFQQVGGET. The entire CDR3 sequence reads CASSFQQVGGETQYF.

In this sample, this clone turned up many times. The CDR3 spells CAWSVGRDRIFTDTQYF. The DNA read from the CDR3 is TGTGCCTGGAGTGTAGGGAGGGACAGAATCTTCACAGATACG. The V call is TRBV30, the J call TRBJ2-3; either TRBD1 or TRBD2 may supply D (7 bases each). Read coverage stops 3 residues before the CDR3 terminus; the germline J gene supplies the remainder. Germline V gene lookup returns CDR1 GTSNPN and CDR2 SVGIG (reference sequence). This CDR3 is 17 amino acids long. The V end lost 0 bases, the J end lost 2 bases, and 18 bases lay between the germline ends.

This clone was seen more than once but under ten times. The observed sequence ends 3 residues before the CDR3 terminus, with the missing tail filled in from the germline J gene. This sequence joins TRBV7-9 and TRBJ2-7; D perhaps matches TRBD1 (5 bases). Trimming took 5 bases from V and 3 from J, leaving 8 bases between them. CDR3 length: 12 amino acids. Germline V gene lookup returns CDR1 SEHNR and CDR2 FQNEAQ (reference sequence). The covered CDR3 bases are TGTGCCAGCAGCACCGACAGCTACGAG. Amino acids: CASSTDSYE. The CDR3 as a whole reads CASSTDSYEQYF.

In the case of this clone: Coverage ceases 3 residues before the CDR3 finishes, and the germline J gene fills in the end. The V and J genes are TRBV5-1 and TRBJ2-5, with D possibly TRBD1 on 6 matching bases. The CDR3 sequence is 17 residues long. The ends were cut back, 0 bases at V and 2 bases at J, with 17 bases in the middle. CDR1 and CDR2 from the germline V gene are SGHRS and YFSETQ. CDR3: CASSLADFDRWQETQYF. The part of the CDR3 DNA that was read is TGCGCCAGCAGCTTGGCCGACTTCGACAGGTGGCAAGAGACC.

This clone was detected only a few times. From the germline J gene comes the end of the CDR3, since the read stops 3 residues before it. V gene TRBV7-8 combines with J gene TRBJ1-6; D is unresolved. Trimming took off 3 bases at V and 5 bases at J, with 11 bases between the two ends. This CDR3 has 15 amino acids. Germline CDR1 is SGHVS and CDR2 is FQNEAQ. The CDR3 loop reads CASSFTVSNNSPLHF. Partial CDR3 DNA: TGTGCCAGCAGCTTCACGGTTTCAAATAATTCACCC. The full variable domain, in which reference TRBV7-8 and TRBJ1-6 provide the parts outside the CDR3, is GAGVSQSPRYKVAKRGQDVALRCDPISGHVSLFWYQQALGQGPEFLTYFQNEAQLDKSGLPSDRFFAERPEGSVSTLKIQRTQQEDSAVYLCASSFTVSNNSPLHFGNGTRLTVT.

This clone came up many times. The read terminates 3 residues ahead of where the CDR3 ends, so the germline J gene completes it. The V and J genes are TRBV19 and TRBJ2-1; 7 bases are a match to TRBD1. Germline V gene data show CDR1 as LNHDA and CDR2 as SQIVND (reference sequence). The ends lost 4 bases at V and 7 bases at J; junction bases unmatched: 7. The CDR3 covers 14 residues. CDR3 in amino acids: CASSSLQGSNEQFF. The DNA read from the CDR3 is TGTGCCAGTAGTAGTTTACAGGGGAGTAATGAG. The variable domain in full, with the rest retrieved from reference TRBV19 and TRBJ2-1, is DGGITQSPKYLFRKEGQNVTLSCEQNLNHDAMYWYRQDPGQGLRLIYYSQIVNDFQKGDIAEGYSVSREKKESFPLTVTSAQKNPTAFYLCASSSLQGSNEQFFGPGTRLTVL.

This clone was seen more than once but under ten times. The sequence runs out 3 residues before the end of the CDR3; the remainder is reconstructed from the germline J gene. This chain connects TRBV7-8 to TRBJ1-2, with a weak D call TRBD1 (5 bases). In germline, CDR1 is SGHVS, CDR2 FQNEAQ. This CDR3 is built from 14 residues. V was cut by 4 bases and J by 4 bases, with 13 bases left in between. Partial CDR3 DNA: TGTGCCAGCAGCTGGGGGGACGCAGTCTATGGC. The encoded protein is CASSWGDAVYG. In full, the CDR3 reads CASSWGDAVYGYTF.

In its sample, this clone was seen a few times. Read coverage stops 3 residues before the CDR3 terminus; the germline J gene supplies the remainder. The chain recombines TRBV11-3 with TRBJ2-1, with 7 bases identical to TRBD1. Losses at the gene ends were 1 base for V and 7 bases for J; bases not matched to a gene: 7. Germline CDR1 SGHNT, CDR2 YENEEA. CDR3 length: 15 residues. CDR3 DNA (partial): TGTGCCAGCAGCTTAGGAGGGGGCCTTAAAAATGAG. Translated: CASSLGGGLKNE. The whole CDR3 protein reads CASSLGGGLKNEQFF.

Many counts were recorded for this clone. The read finishes 3 residues shy of the CDR3 end, and the germline J gene is used to complete it. This chain links TRBV5-6 with TRBJ2-7; D is unresolved. Trimming took off 1 base at V and 2 bases at J, with 10 bases between the two ends. CDR3 length: 14 amino acids. Germline loops: CDR1 SGHDT, CDR2 YYEEEE. The DNA read from the CDR3 is TGTGCCAGCAGCTTGTCCCCCAGCGCCTACGAG. It is translated as CASSLSPSAYE. The complete CDR3 protein is CASSLSPSAYEQYF. The full variable domain, in which reference TRBV5-6 and TRBJ2-7 provide the parts outside the CDR3, is DAGVTQSPTHLIKTRGQQVTLRCSPKSGHDTVSWYQQALGQGPQFIFQYYEEEERQRGNFPDRFSGHQFPNYSSELNVNALLLGDSALYLCASSLSPSAYEQYFGPGTRLTVT.

Turning to this clone: The read stops 3 residues short of the end of the CDR3; the missing end is completed from the germline J gene. J is TRBJ1-5 and V is TRBV6-1; the D is unclear. Deletions cut 4 bases from V and 4 bases from J, with 11 bases between. This CDR3 contains 14 residues. Germline CDR1 and CDR2: MNHNS and SASEGT. The CDR3 is CASSVLGENQPQHF. CDR3 DNA (partial): TGTGCCAGCAGTGTGTTGGGCGAAAATCAGCCC.